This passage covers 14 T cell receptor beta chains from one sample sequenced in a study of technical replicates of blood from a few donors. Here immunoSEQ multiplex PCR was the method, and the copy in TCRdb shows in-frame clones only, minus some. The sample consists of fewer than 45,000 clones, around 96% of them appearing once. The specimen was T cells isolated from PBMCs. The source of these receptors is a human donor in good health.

Written as DNA, the CDR3 is TGTGCCAGCAGTCCAGGGACTAGCGGGCCTAGTTACGAGCAGTACTTC. Protein: CASSPGTSGPSYEQYF. The V and J genes are TRBV27 and TRBJ2-7, with 12 positions matching TRBD2. The CDR3 has 16 amino acids. J gave up 4 bases and V 5 bases, and 9 bases lay outside the gene matches. The germline CDR1 and CDR2 sequences are MNHEY and SMNVEV (reference sequence).

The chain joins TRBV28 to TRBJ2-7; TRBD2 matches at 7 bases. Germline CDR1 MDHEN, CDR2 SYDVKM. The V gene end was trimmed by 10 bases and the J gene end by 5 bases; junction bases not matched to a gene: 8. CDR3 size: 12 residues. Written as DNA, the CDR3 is TGTGCCACCCGGGACTACCCGGACGAGCAGTACTTC. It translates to CATRDYPDEQYF.

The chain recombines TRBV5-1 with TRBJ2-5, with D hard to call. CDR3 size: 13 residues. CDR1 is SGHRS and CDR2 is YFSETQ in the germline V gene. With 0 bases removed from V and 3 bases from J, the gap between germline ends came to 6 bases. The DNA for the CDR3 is TGCGCCAGCAGCTTGGCCCCCGAAGAGACCCAGTACTTC. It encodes CASSLAPEETQYF.

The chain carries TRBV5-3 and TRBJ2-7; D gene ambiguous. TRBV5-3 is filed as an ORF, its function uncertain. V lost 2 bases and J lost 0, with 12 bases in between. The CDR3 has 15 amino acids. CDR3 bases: TGTGCCAGAAGCTTTAGCCAGCGAAGCTCCTACGAGCAGTACTTC. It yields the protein CARSFSQRSSYEQYF.

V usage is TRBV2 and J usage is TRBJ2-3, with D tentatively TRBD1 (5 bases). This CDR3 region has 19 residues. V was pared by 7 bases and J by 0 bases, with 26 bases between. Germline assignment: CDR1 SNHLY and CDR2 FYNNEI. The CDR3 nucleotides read TGTGCCAGCATGGCCAGGGCACCTTATTTGATGACTAGCACAGATACGCAGTATTTT. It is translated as CASMARAPYLMTSTDTQYF.

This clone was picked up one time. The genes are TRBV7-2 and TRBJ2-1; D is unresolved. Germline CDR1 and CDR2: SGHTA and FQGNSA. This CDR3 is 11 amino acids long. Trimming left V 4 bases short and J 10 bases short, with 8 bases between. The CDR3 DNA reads TGTGCCAGCAGCTCCTTTCCGGAGCAGTTCTTC. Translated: CASSSFPEQFF.

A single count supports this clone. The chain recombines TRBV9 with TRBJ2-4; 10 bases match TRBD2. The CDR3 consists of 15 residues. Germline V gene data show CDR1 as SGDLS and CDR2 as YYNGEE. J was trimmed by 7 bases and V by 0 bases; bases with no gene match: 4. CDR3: CASSVGASGSNIQYF. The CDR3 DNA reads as TGTGCCAGCAGCGTAGGGGCTAGCGGGAGTAACATTCAGTACTTC.

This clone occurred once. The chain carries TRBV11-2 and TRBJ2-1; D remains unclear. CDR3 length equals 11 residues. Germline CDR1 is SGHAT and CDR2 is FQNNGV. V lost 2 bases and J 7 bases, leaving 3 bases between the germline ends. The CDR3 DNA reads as TGTGCCAGCAGCTTACGTAATGAGCAGTTCTTC. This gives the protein CASSLRNEQFF.

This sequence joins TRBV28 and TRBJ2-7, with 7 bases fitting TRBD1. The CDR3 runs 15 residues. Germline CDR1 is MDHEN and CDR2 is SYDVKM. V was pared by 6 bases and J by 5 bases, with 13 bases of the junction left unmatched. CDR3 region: CASSPPQGKKNEQYF. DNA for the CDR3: TGTGCCAGCAGCCCTCCACAGGGGAAAAAAAACGAGCAGTACTTC.

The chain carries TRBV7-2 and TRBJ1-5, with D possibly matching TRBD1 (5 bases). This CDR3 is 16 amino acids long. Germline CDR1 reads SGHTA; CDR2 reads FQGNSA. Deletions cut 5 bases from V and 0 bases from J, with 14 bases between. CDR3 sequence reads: CASSRGGQYSNQPQHF. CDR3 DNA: TGTGCCAGCAGCCGGGGGGGTCAGTATAGCAATCAGCCCCAGCATTTT.

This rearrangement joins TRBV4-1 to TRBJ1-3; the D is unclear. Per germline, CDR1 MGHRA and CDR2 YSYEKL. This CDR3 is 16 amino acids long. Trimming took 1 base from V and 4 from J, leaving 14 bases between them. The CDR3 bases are TGCGCCAGCAGCCAAGTCTCCGAGAATTTCGGAAACACCATATATTTT. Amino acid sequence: CASSQVSENFGNTIYF.

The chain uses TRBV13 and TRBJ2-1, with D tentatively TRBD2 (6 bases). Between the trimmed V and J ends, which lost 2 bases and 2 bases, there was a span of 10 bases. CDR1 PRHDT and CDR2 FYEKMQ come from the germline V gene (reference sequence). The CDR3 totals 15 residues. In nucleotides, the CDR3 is TGTGCCAGCAGCTTACGGGGACTGACCTACAATGAGCAGTTCTTC. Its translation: CASSLRGLTYNEQFF.

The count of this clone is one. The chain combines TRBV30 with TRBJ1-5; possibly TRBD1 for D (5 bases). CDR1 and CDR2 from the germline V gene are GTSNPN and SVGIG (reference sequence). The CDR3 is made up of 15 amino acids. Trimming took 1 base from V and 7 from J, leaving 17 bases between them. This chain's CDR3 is CAWSAKVRGIQPQHF. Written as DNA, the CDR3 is TGTGCCTGGAGTGCTAAGGTAAGGGGCATACAGCCCCAGCATTTT. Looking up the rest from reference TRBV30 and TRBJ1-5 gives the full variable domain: SQTIHQWPATLVQPVGSPLSLECTVEGTSNPNLYWYRQAAGRGLQLLFYSVGIGQISSEVPQNLSASRPQDRQFILSSKKLLLSDSGFYLCAWSAKVRGIQPQHFGDGTRLSIL.

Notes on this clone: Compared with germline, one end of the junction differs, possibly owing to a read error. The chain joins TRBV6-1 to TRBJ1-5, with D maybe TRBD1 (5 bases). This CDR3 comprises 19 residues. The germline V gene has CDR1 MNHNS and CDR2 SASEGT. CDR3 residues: CASREGRPGSWYSNQPQHF. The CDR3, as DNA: TGTGCCAGCAGGGAAGGCCGCCCAGGGTCATGGTATAGCAATCAGCCCCAGCATTTT.